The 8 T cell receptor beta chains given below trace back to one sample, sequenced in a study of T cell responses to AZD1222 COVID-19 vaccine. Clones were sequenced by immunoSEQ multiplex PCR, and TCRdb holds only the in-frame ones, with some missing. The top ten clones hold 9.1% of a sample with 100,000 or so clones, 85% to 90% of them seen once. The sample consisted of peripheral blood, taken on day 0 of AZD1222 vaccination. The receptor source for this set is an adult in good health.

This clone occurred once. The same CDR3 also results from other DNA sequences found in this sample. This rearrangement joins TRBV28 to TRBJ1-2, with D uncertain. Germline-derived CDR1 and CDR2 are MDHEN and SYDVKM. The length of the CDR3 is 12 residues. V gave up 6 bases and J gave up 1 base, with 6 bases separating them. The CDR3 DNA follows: TGTGCCAGCAGCCTAAGTAACTATGGCTACACCTTC. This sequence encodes CASSLSNYGYTF.

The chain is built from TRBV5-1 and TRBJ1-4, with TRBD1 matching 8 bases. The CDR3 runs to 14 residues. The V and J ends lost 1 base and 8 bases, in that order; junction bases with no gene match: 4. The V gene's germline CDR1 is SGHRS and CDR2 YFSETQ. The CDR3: CASSLQGAREKLFF. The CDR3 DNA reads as TGCGCCAGCAGCTTGCAGGGGGCGCGGGAAAAACTGTTTTTT.

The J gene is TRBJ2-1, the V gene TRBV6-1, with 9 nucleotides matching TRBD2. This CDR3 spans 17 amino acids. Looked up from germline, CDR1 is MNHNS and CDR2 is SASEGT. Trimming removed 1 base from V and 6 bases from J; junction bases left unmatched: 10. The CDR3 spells CASSEVGGGDLSNEQFF. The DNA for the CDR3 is TGTGCCAGCAGTGAAGTCGGCGGGGGGGATCTTAGCAATGAGCAGTTCTTC.

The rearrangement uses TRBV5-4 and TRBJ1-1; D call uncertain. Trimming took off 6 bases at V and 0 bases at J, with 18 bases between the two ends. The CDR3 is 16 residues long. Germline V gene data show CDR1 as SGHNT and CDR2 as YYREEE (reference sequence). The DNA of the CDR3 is TGTGCCAGCACCTCGGCACGGGTCAACATGAACACTGAAGCTTTCTTT. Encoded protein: CASTSARVNMNTEAFF.

As DNA, the CDR3 is TGTGCCAGCAGTCCAGACAGGTTCCCTACCATGAACACTGAAGCTTTCTTT. Its translation is CASSPDRFPTMNTEAFF. The chain combines TRBV7-9 with TRBJ1-1; D may be TRBD1 (6 bases). Germline V lookup: CDR1 SEHNR, CDR2 FQNEAQ (reference sequence). This CDR3 region has 17 residues. With 6 bases removed from V and 0 bases from J, the gap between germline ends came to 20 bases.

CDR3 nucleotides: TGTGCCAGCAGTTTTGGGTATAGCAATCAGCCCCAGCATTTT. Translating it yields CASSFGYSNQPQHF. This chain links TRBV28 with TRBJ1-5; D uncertain. CDR3 size: 14 residues. CDR1 MDHEN and CDR2 SYDVKM come from the germline V gene. The V and J ends lost 3 bases and 0 bases respectively, with 6 bases between them. The variable domain in full, completed from reference TRBV28 and TRBJ1-5, reads DVKVTQSSRYLVKRTGEKVFLECVQDMDHENMFWYRQDPGLGLRLIYFSYDVKMKEKGDIPEGYSVSREKKERFSLILESASTNQTSMYLCASSFGYSNQPQHFGDGTRLSIL.

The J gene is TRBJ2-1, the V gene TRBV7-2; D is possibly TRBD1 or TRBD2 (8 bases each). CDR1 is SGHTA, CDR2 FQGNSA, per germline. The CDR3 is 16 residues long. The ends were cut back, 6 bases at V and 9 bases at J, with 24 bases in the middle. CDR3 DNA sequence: TGTGCCAGCAGAACAGGGGGTGCGGGAGGTTTTGGTGAGCAGTTCTTC. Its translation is CASRTGGAGGFGEQFF.

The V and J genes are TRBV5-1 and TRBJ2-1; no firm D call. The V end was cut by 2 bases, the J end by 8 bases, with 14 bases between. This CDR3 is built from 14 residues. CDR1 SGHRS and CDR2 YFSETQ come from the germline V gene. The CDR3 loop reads CASSFDLAIDEQFF. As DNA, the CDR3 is TGCGCCAGCAGCTTCGACCTGGCGATCGATGAGCAGTTCTTC.